The 13 T cell receptor beta chains reported below all come from one sample, sequenced in a study of cytomegalovirus exposure and HLA in healthy donors. PCR primers comprised 60 Vbeta and 13 Jbeta primers. Clones were sequenced by immunoSEQ multiplex PCR, and TCRdb holds only the in-frame ones, with some missing. This sample yields roughly 63,000 clones, of which roughly 74% are seen a single time; approximately 24% belongs to the top ten. Sequencing input: PBMCs. The receptors were sampled from a woman aged 40 to 50 in good health and CMV-seropositive.

The J gene is TRBJ1-2, the V gene TRBV4-1; possibly TRBD1 for D (6 bases). CDR1 is MGHRA, CDR2 YSYEKL, per germline. V was cut by 3 bases and J by 3 bases, with 23 bases left in between. This CDR3 has 18 residues. This CDR3 is CASSHLLQGVTGDYGYTF. CDR3 bases: TGCGCCAGCAGCCATTTACTCCAAGGGGTGACAGGTGACTATGGCTACACCTTC.

The J gene is TRBJ2-2, the V gene TRBV11-2; 8 positions match TRBD2. CDR3 size: 16 residues. Looked up from germline, CDR1 is SGHAT and CDR2 is FQNNGV. Trimming removed 4 bases from V and 8 bases from J; junction bases left unmatched: 12. The CDR3 DNA reads as TGTGCCAGCAGCTCTCGACTAGCGTCGAGAGGTGGGGAGCTGTTTTTT. Amino acids: CASSSRLASRGGELFF.

Comments on this clone: In the same sample, other DNA sequences code for this CDR3. The chain has TRBV5-6 and TRBJ2-7, with 10 bases aligning to TRBD1. The V gene end was trimmed by 0 bases and the J gene end by 4 bases; junction bases not matched to a gene: 1. From germline, CDR1 is SGHDT and CDR2 YYEEEE. CDR3 length: 14 residues. CDR3 residues: CASSLGQGAYEQYF. CDR3 nucleotides: TGTGCCAGCAGCTTGGGACAGGGGGCTTACGAGCAGTACTTC.

With respect to this clone: Within the sample, other DNA sequences also encode this same CDR3. The CDR3 protein is CASSGGGGNTEAFF. The CDR3 nucleotides read TGCGCCAGCAGCGGGGGGGGCGGGAACACTGAAGCTTTCTTT. V gene TRBV4-1 combines with J gene TRBJ1-1, with D possibly matching TRBD1 (6 bases). Germline loops: CDR1 MGHRA, CDR2 YSYEKL. The V end was cut by 5 bases, the J end by 1 base, with 11 bases between. The CDR3 has 14 amino acids.

The V gene is TRBV9, the J gene TRBJ2-1; D is ambiguous. Trimming pared 0 bases from V and 7 bases from J, leaving 14 bases between. CDR1 and CDR2 (germline): SGDLS, YYNGEE. This CDR3 is built from 15 residues. The DNA of the CDR3 is TGTGCCAGCAGCGTAGGAACTATTTCCCTGAATGAGCAGTTCTTC. It codes for CASSVGTISLNEQFF.

This clone was picked up a small number of times. The rearrangement links TRBV5-1 to TRBJ2-1; the match to TRBD2 covers 8 bases. Germline CDR1 SGHRS, CDR2 YFSETQ. The CDR3 runs 16 residues. V lost 1 base to trimming and J lost 5 bases; unmatched junction nucleotides: 8. CDR3 amino acids: CASSLSGSFANNEQFF. The CDR3 region has the DNA TGCGCCAGCAGCTTGAGCGGGAGCTTCGCAAACAATGAGCAGTTCTTC. The full variable domain, completed using reference TRBV5-1 and TRBJ2-1, is KAGVTQTPRYLIKTRGQQVTLSCSPISGHRSVSWYQQTPGQGLQFLFEYFSETQRNKGNFPGRFSGRQFSNSRSEMNVSTLELGDSALYLCASSLSGSFANNEQFFGPGTRLTVL.

The rearrangement joins TRBV30 to TRBJ1-2; D is undetermined. This CDR3 contains 12 residues. The germline V gene has CDR1 GTSNPN and CDR2 SVGIG (reference sequence). V was cut by 3 bases and J by 5 bases, with 10 bases left in between. CDR3 sequence reads: CAWRLGVYGYTF. CDR3 nucleotides: TGTGCCTGGAGACTCGGTGTATATGGCTACACCTTC. Based on the CDR3 plus reference TRBV30 and TRBJ1-2, the full variable domain is SQTIHQWPATLVQPVGSPLSLECTVEGTSNPNLYWYRQAAGRGLQLLFYSVGIGQISSEVPQNLSASRPQDRQFILSSKKLLLSDSGFYLCAWRLGVYGYTFGSGTRLTVV.

The gene calls are TRBV19 and TRBJ1-1; no firm D call. Germline V lookup: CDR1 LNHDA, CDR2 SQIVND (reference sequence). The CDR3 loop spans 12 amino acids. V was pared by 5 bases and J by 10 bases, with 14 bases between. CDR3 amino acids: CASSPPTPPAFF. CDR3 nucleotides: TGTGCCAGTAGTCCTCCCACTCCCCCAGCTTTCTTT. The full variable domain, rest sourced from reference TRBV19 and TRBJ1-1, is DGGITQSPKYLFRKEGQNVTLSCEQNLNHDAMYWYRQDPGQGLRLIYYSQIVNDFQKGDIAEGYSVSREKKESFPLTVTSAQKNPTAFYLCASSPPTPPAFFGQGTRLTVV.

V is TRBV5-1 and J is TRBJ2-3; 8 nucleotides line up with TRBD2. J gave up 5 bases and V 2 bases, and 7 bases lay outside the gene matches. The CDR3 is made up of 15 amino acids. The V gene's germline CDR1 is SGHRS and CDR2 YFSETQ. CDR3 residues: CASSLRGGWEDTQYF. As DNA, the CDR3 is TGCGCCAGCAGCTTACGGGGGGGCTGGGAAGATACGCAGTATTTT.

The chain has TRBV7-9 and TRBJ2-7; TRBD1 aligns across 10 bases. The ends lost 5 bases at V and 5 bases at J; junction bases unmatched: 9. The CDR3 is 15 amino acids. Germline V gene sequence: CDR1 SEHNR, CDR2 FQNEAQ (reference sequence). CDR3 nucleotides: TGTGCCAGCAGCCGACGGGACAGGGGTGAAAACGAGCAGTACTTC. It specifies CASSRRDRGENEQYF.

This sequence joins TRBV10-3 and TRBJ2-5; D gene unclear. CDR3 size: 15 residues. The germline V and J ends were trimmed by 3 bases and 5 bases, with 16 bases remaining between them. Germline CDR1 reads ENHRY; CDR2 reads SYGVKD. The CDR3 sequence: CAISDPVRSQETQYF. The CDR3 DNA reads TGTGCCATCAGTGACCCCGTGAGGTCCCAGGAGACCCAGTACTTC.

The chain combines TRBV19 with TRBJ2-1; 8 nucleotides match TRBD1. The CDR3 is 14 residues long. CDR1 is LNHDA and CDR2 is SQIVND in the germline V gene (reference sequence). V was clipped by 7 bases and J by 6 bases; unmatched bases: 8. CDR3 loop: CASKETGDRNEQFF. CDR3 nucleotides: TGTGCCAGTAAGGAGACAGGGGATCGCAATGAGCAGTTCTTC.

The chain is built from TRBV7-7 and TRBJ2-5; 8 bases fit TRBD2. Germline assignment: CDR1 SSHAT and CDR2 FNYEAQ (reference sequence). With V trimmed by 5 bases and J by 5 bases, 7 bases remained unmatched. CDR3 length: 14 residues. The CDR3 protein is CASSPGGAGETQYF. The CDR3, as DNA: TGTGCCAGCAGCCCCGGGGGGGCCGGGGAGACCCAGTACTTC. The full variable domain, completed using reference TRBV7-7 and TRBJ2-5, is GAGVSQSPRYKVTKRGQDVTLRCDPISSHATLYWYQQALGQGPEFLTYFNYEAQPDKSGLPSDRFSAERPEGSISTLTIQRTEQRDSAMYRCASSPGGAGETQYFGPGTRLLVL.